The 23 T cell receptor beta chains below come from one sample, sequenced in a study of T-cell memory formation after mild COVID-19. TCRdb fed the 5' RACE reads into MiXCR, producing one record per CDR3 protein. The sample has approximately 300,000 distinct CDR3 sequences, 8% to 10% seen once. The specimen was PBMCs or a T cell subset sorted from them (not recorded which). Receptor source: a man younger than 35 who had mild COVID-19 (a few samples of this study predate the infection). Cell type and time point are not known.

This clonotype was recorded many times. This chain links TRBV20-1 with TRBJ2-1; no reliable D call. This CDR3 contains 14 residues. The V end was cut by 6 bases, the J end by 12 bases, with 24 bases between. Germline V gene lookup returns CDR1 DFQATT and CDR2 SNEGSKA (reference sequence). CDR3 DNA sequence: TGCAGTGCCTCCTCAGGTAGCCCAACGAACGGGCAGTTCTTC. It is translated as CSASSGSPTNGQFF.

The rearrangement links TRBV19 to TRBJ2-7; tentatively, D is TRBD1 (6 bases). Trimming shortened V by 6 bases and J by 6 bases, and 21 bases separated the two germline ends. The CDR3 has 15 amino acids. Germline V CDR1 and CDR2: LNHDA, SQIVND (reference sequence). CDR3 region: CASSVVQGPLGEQYF. The CDR3 coding sequence is TGTGCCAGTAGCGTCGTACAGGGTCCCCTGGGCGAGCAGTACTTC.

This clonotype has a handful of counts. The gene calls are TRBV7-2 and TRBJ1-4; a weak D match, TRBD1 (6 bases). CDR1 is SGHTA and CDR2 is FQGNSA in the germline V gene. The ends were cut back, 0 bases at V and 6 bases at J, with 17 bases in the middle. The CDR3 extends over 17 amino acids. The CDR3: CASSLAYWGARDEKLFF. The CDR3 DNA follows: TGTGCCAGCAGCTTAGCTTACTGGGGGGCGCGTGATGAAAAACTGTTTTTT.

A single count supports this clonotype. The chain carries TRBV7-9 and TRBJ2-4; TRBD1 matches at 10 bases. Germline values: CDR1 SEHNR, CDR2 FQNEAQ (reference sequence). Unmatched junction bases numbered 13, after V lost 5 bases and J lost 0 bases. The CDR3 covers 19 residues. The DNA for the CDR3 is TGTGCCAGCAGCCAGCCGGGACAGGGGATTTCTCTAGCCAAAAACATTCAGTACTTC. It specifies CASSQPGQGISLAKNIQYF.

This clonotype occurred a few times. The chain couples TRBV3-1 to TRBJ1-4; weak D call: TRBD1 (5 bases). Looked up from germline, CDR1 is LGHDT and CDR2 is YNNKEL (reference sequence). The CDR3 covers 16 residues. Trimming left V 2 bases short and J 7 bases short, with 17 bases between. This CDR3 reads CASSQSGGLTAEKLFF. DNA for the CDR3: TGTGCCAGCAGCCAAAGCGGGGGTCTAACGGCTGAAAAACTGTTTTTT.

V gene TRBV7-9 combines with J gene TRBJ2-2, with D unresolved. Germline values: CDR1 SEHNR, CDR2 FQNEAQ (reference sequence). This CDR3 has 14 residues. V gave up 1 base and J gave up 6 bases, with 9 bases separating them. The CDR3, as DNA: TGTGCCAGCAGCTTAGGTCTTAAGCCCGGGGAGCTGTTTTTT. Its protein product is CASSLGLKPGELFF.

The rearrangement joins TRBV4-1 to TRBJ2-5; TRBD2 might be the D (6 bases). Trimming cost V 0 bases and J 2 bases, with 16 bases left between them. CDR3 length: 17 amino acids. Germline V gives CDR1 MGHRA, CDR2 YSYEKL. CDR3 sequence reads: CASSQDLAGGDQETQYF. The DNA of the CDR3 is TGCGCCAGCAGCCAAGATCTTGCCGGGGGAGATCAAGAGACCCAGTACTTC.

This clonotype was detected only once. The chain recombines TRBV29-1 with TRBJ2-5; D is perhaps TRBD2 (7 bases). The CDR3 loop spans 12 amino acids. Trimming pared 8 bases from V and 3 bases from J, leaving 13 bases between. Germline CDR1 is SQVTM and CDR2 is ANQGSEA. The DNA for the CDR3 is TGCAGCACCGCGGGGGCTGAAGAGACCCAGTACTTC. It yields the protein CSTAGAEETQYF.

This clonotype was found a few times. The gene calls are TRBV7-2 and TRBJ2-2, with D tentatively TRBD1 (6 bases). CDR3 size: 13 residues. Germline CDR1 and CDR2: SGHTA and FQGNSA. Deletions cut 6 bases from V and 5 bases from J, with 10 bases between. The chain's CDR3 is CASRPQGTGELFF. As DNA, the CDR3 is TGTGCCAGCAGACCACAGGGTACCGGGGAGCTGTTTTTT.

This clonotype occurred a few times. The chain is built from TRBV18 and TRBJ2-2; D might be TRBD1 (6 bases). CDR3 length: 18 amino acids. The V gene's germline CDR1 is KGHSH and CDR2 LQKENI. The V gene lost 3 bases and the J gene lost 0 bases, with 17 bases spanning the gap. CDR3 amino acids: CASSPRPNRAANTGELFF. The CDR3 DNA reads TGTGCCAGCTCACCCCGACCAAACAGGGCTGCGAACACCGGGGAGCTGTTTTTT.

This chain links TRBV5-6 with TRBJ2-3, with a possible D match to TRBD2 (5 bases). CDR1 is SGHDT and CDR2 is YYEEEE in the germline V gene. The CDR3 consists of 18 residues. V was cut by 0 bases and J by 0 bases, with 17 bases left in between. The CDR3 here is CASSLGVRANPSTDTQYF. The CDR3 nucleotides read TGTGCCAGCAGCTTGGGAGTGAGGGCCAACCCGAGCACAGATACGCAGTATTTT.

This clonotype appeared many times. This chain joins TRBV12-3 or TRBV12-4 and TRBJ1-1; 8 nucleotides match TRBD1. The CDR3 sequence is 13 residues long. Trimming took 6 bases from V and 3 from J; bases not matched to a gene: 3. The CDR3 reads CASSLTGDTEAFF. The CDR3 coding sequence is TGTGCCAGCAGCTTGACAGGGGACACTGAAGCTTTCTTT.

This clonotype appeared a few times. The chain recombines TRBV20-1 with TRBJ2-5; D is uncertain. Germline V lookup: CDR1 DFQATT, CDR2 SNEGSKA (reference sequence). Trimming took off 3 bases at V and 5 bases at J, with 4 bases between the two ends. This CDR3 has 10 residues. Here the CDR3 DNA reads TGCAGTGCTAGGAAGGAGACCCAGTACTTC. Translation gives CSARKETQYF.

V usage is TRBV20-1 and J usage is TRBJ2-1, with 7 bases matching TRBD1. Germline V CDR1 and CDR2: DFQATT, SNEGSKA (reference sequence). The length of the CDR3 is 13 residues. The J segment lost 4 bases and the V segment lost 7 bases, leaving 7 bases of the junction unmatched. CDR3 in DNA: TGCAGTGTGGGACAGATCAATTACAATGAGCAGTTCTTC. Protein sequence: CSVGQINYNEQFF.

The chain couples TRBV4-2 to TRBJ2-3; the D is unclear. The CDR3 covers 16 residues. V lost 4 bases, J lost 1 base, and 15 bases lay in between. Per the germline V gene, CDR1 is LGHNA and CDR2 is YNFKEQ. Here the CDR3 DNA reads TGTGCCAGCAGCCCCCTAGACACGGCTCGCACAGATACGCAGTATTTT. Encoded protein: CASSPLDTARTDTQYF.

V usage is TRBV18 and J usage is TRBJ1-1, with TRBD1 as a possible D gene (6 bases). Germline V lookup: CDR1 KGHSH, CDR2 LQKENI. CDR3 length: 16 amino acids. V was clipped by 2 bases and J by 4 bases, with 17 bases between them. For the CDR3, the DNA is TGTGCCAGCTCACCATTTTGGGGGCGCGATAGCACTGAAGCTTTCTTT. This sequence encodes CASSPFWGRDSTEAFF.

This clonotype was detected only a few times. This chain uses TRBV12-3 or TRBV12-4 with TRBJ1-5; no clear D. The germline V and J ends were trimmed by 5 bases and 6 bases, with 8 bases remaining between them. CDR3 size: 12 residues. The CDR3 region has the DNA TGTGCCAGCAGTCCCGCCGGTCAGCCCCAGCATTTT. Residues: CASSPAGQPQHF.

In regard to this clonotype: The germline gene is not matched at one end of the junction; a read error may be the cause. This rearrangement joins TRBV25-1 to TRBJ2-5, with D possibly being TRBD2 (6 bases). CDR1 and CDR2 (germline): MGHDK, SYGVNS. The CDR3 has 14 amino acids. CDR3 DNA: TGTGCCAGCAGCGCCGGGACTCATCGGGAGACCCGGTACTTC. Protein: CASSAGTHRETRYF.

This clonotype was seen repeatedly, ten times or more. The rearrangement links TRBV3-1 to TRBJ1-2, with 9 bases that match TRBD1. Germline CDR1 reads LGHDT; CDR2 reads YNNKEL (reference sequence). This CDR3 comprises 16 residues. With 0 bases clipped from V and 8 bases from J, the junction kept 10 bases outside the gene matches. CDR3 bases: TGTGCCAGCAGCCAAGATGTGGGGACAGGGATCCGGGGCTACACCTTC. This encodes CASSQDVGTGIRGYTF.

V is TRBV5-6 and J is TRBJ1-1; D is perhaps TRBD1 (5 bases). V was shortened by 4 bases and J by 10 bases, with 17 bases between the two germline ends. The germline gives CDR1 SGHDT, CDR2 YYEEEE. The CDR3 consists of 13 residues. CDR3 nucleotide sequence: TGTGCCAGCAGCCCCGGACATCAGAGGAGAGCTTTCTTT. Protein product: CASSPGHQRRAFF.

This clonotype was seen only a few times. This chain joins TRBV19 and TRBJ2-1; D assignment may be TRBD1 or TRBD2 (5 bases each). The germline V gene has CDR1 LNHDA and CDR2 SQIVND (reference sequence). CDR3 length: 17 amino acids. Trimming shortened V by 7 bases and J by 1 base, and 20 bases separated the two germline ends. The CDR3 coding sequence is TGTGCCAGTACCCCCGGGGCTAGGGGAGTATCCTACAATGAGCAGTTCTTC. Protein product: CASTPGARGVSYNEQFF. Full variable domain (outside the CDR3, taken from reference TRBV19 and TRBJ2-1): DGGITQSPKYLFRKEGQNVTLSCEQNLNHDAMYWYRQDPGQGLRLIYYSQIVNDFQKGDIAEGYSVSREKKESFPLTVTSAQKNPTAFYLCASTPGARGVSYNEQFFGPGTRLTVL.

The rearrangement links TRBV4-1 to TRBJ2-5, with TRBD2 identical over 10 bases. The CDR3 is 18 residues long. CDR1 is MGHRA and CDR2 is YSYEKL in the germline V gene. J lost 6 bases, V lost 0 bases, and 13 bases had no gene match. CDR3 sequence (DNA): TGCGCCAGCAGCCAAGATCGGATAGAAGCGGGGGGGAGTCAGACCCAGTACTTC. It translates to CASSQDRIEAGGSQTQYF.

This clonotype appeared a few times. The chain carries TRBV7-9 and TRBJ2-2; D unresolved. Trimming removed 8 bases at V and 4 bases at J, with 17 bases between. There are 15 residues in the CDR3. In germline, CDR1 is SEHNR, CDR2 FQNEAQ (reference sequence). The CDR3 sequence is CASLRELGGTGELFF. The CDR3 DNA is TGTGCCAGCCTCCGCGAGTTGGGCGGCACCGGGGAGCTGTTTTTT.